The text below deals with one T cell receptor beta chain. Profiled with immunoSEQ multiplex PCR; TCRdb holds only in-frame clones, not every one. The table shows 90,000 to 120,000 clones, with around 83% occurring only once. The data were obtained in a study of T cell clones after liver transplantation. The germline V gene encodes CDR1 SGDLS and CDR2 YYNGEE. The trim removed 4 bases at V and 4 bases at J, leaving 5 bases unmatched. The CDR3 covers 15 residues. The source was CD4+ T cells from blood, collected before liver transplant. This clonotype was obtained from a human donor who received a liver transplant. This rearrangement joins TRBV9 to TRBJ2-1; 10 bases are a match to TRBD2. The CDR3 spells CASSPGTSAYNEQFF. The CDR3 DNA reads as TGTGCCAGCAGCCCCGGGACTAGCGCATACAATGAGCAGTTCTTC.